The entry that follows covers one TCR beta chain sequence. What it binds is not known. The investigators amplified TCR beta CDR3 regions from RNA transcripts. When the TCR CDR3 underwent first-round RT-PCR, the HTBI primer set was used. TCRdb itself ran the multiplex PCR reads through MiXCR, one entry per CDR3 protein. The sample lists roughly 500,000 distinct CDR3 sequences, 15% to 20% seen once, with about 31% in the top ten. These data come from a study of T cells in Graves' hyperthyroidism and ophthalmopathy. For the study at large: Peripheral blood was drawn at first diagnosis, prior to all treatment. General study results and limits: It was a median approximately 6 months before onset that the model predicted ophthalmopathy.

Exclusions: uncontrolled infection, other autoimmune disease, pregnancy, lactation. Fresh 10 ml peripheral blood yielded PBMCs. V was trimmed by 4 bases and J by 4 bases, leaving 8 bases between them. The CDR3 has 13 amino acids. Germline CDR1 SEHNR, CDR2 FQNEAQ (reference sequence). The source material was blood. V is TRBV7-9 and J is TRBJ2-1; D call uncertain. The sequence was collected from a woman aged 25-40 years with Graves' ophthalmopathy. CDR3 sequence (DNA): TGTGCCAGCAGCTCGACCCTGTACAATGAGCAGTTCTTC. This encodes CASSSTLYNEQFF.